This TCR beta chain came from a study of T cells after yellow fever vaccination. Points from the study as a whole: The secondary response showed a weaker magnitude and a faster peak, day 5 versus 15. Repertoires sorted by FACS could include abundant clonotypes that are contaminants from the bulk population. Clones from primary vaccination mostly reappeared after the booster (roughly 95% CD4, approximately 86% CD8).

The 5'RACE template-switching step produced TCR cDNA and added a universal primer site and UMIs. A single record per CDR3 protein comes from TCRdb applying MiXCR to the 5' RACE reads. The table lists a few hundred thousand distinct CDR3 sequences, 6.2% of them singletons. This clonotype has at least ten counts. Its target is not known. Trimming cost V 5 bases and J 2 bases; bases outside gene matches: 11. The CDR3 is made up of 16 amino acids. The V call is TRBV12-3 or TRBV12-4, the J call TRBJ2-7; TRBD2 agrees at 8 bases. Specimen: PBMCs, collected 5 days after the yellow fever booster vaccination. This receptor was obtained from a man aged 25 to 40 who received the YFV17D yellow fever vaccine. CDR3 in DNA: TGTGCCAGCAGTCTGGGCCCCCCGGGACTAGCCTACGAGCAGTACTTC. It yields the protein CASSLGPPGLAYEQYF.